Shown below are 20 T cell receptor beta chains from a single sample sequenced in a study of blood T cells in healthy people across ages (dated by TCRdb to the mid-2010s). Library method: 5' RACE. Sequencer: Illumina HiSeq 2500. A second roughly 6 to 12 cycle PCR used a sample-barcoded 5' primer and a J-beta primer mix. The public reads were run again by TCRdb, first through fastp at Q25 and then through MiXCR, and only productive beta chains were kept. Rows matching on CDR3 protein sequence are summarized as one entry with the most common DNA and genes. For this sample the table gives 720,000 or so distinct CDR3 sequences, of which approximately 40% were detected only once. The ten largest clones add up to roughly 30% of the sample. Sequenced input: blood. The receptors here all came from a man older than 75 in good health.

The CDR3 loop is CASSRRGTNTEAFF. DNA for the CDR3: TGTGCCAGTTCACGTCGGGGAACGAACACTGAAGCTTTCTTT. The rearrangement uses TRBV21-1 and TRBJ1-1. TRBV21-1 corresponds to a pseudogene. The CDR3 has 14 residues.

This clonotype was detected only a few times. The rearrangement joins TRBV28 to TRBJ2-7, with TRBD2 matching over 14 bases. The trim removed 5 bases at V and 7 bases at J, leaving 10 bases unmatched. The length of the CDR3 is 16 residues. Germline CDR1 MDHEN, CDR2 SYDVKM. CDR3: CASSPRGLAGVDEQYF. The CDR3 nucleotides are TGTGCCAGCAGTCCAAGGGGACTAGCGGGAGTGGATGAGCAGTACTTC. Drawing the rest from reference TRBV28 and TRBJ2-7, the complete variable domain is DVKVTQSSRYLVKRTGEKVFLECVQDMDHENMFWYRQDPGLGLRLIYFSYDVKMKEKGDIPEGYSVSREKKERFSLILESASTNQTSMYLCASSPRGLAGVDEQYFGPGTRLTVT.

This clonotype has a handful of counts. The gene calls are TRBV14 and TRBJ2-7, with D maybe TRBD2 (6 bases). V was shortened by 0 bases and J by 3 bases, with 12 bases between the two germline ends. Germline V gene data show CDR1 as SGHDN and CDR2 as FVKESK. This CDR3 is built from 15 residues. This chain's CDR3 is CASSQDRQGLYEQYF. As DNA, the CDR3 is TGTGCCAGCAGCCAAGATCGCCAGGGACTCTACGAGCAGTACTTC.

This clonotype was counted between two and nine times. This rearrangement joins TRBV6-5 to TRBJ2-1; perhaps TRBD2 as D (6 bases). The CDR3 consists of 16 residues. Trimming removed 5 bases at V and 6 bases at J, with 20 bases between. The germline CDR1 and CDR2 sequences are MNHEY and SVGAGI. The CDR3 DNA sequence: TGTGCCAGCAGTCCCCGACCCAGCGCGGGGCGCAATGAGCAGTTCTTC. Its protein product is CASSPRPSAGRNEQFF.

This clonotype was seen just once. The chain has TRBV2 and TRBJ1-3; D ambiguous. The V and J ends lost 7 bases and 0 bases respectively, with 7 bases between them. The germline gives CDR1 SNHLY, CDR2 FYNNEI. The CDR3 has 13 amino acids. CDR3 protein: CASKPGSGNTIYF. The CDR3 DNA sequence: TGTGCCAGCAAGCCGGGCTCTGGAAACACCATATATTTT.

This clonotype showed up just a few times. The V call is TRBV7-9, the J call TRBJ2-3, with D maybe TRBD1 (5 bases). Germline V lookup: CDR1 SEHNR, CDR2 FQNEAQ (reference sequence). The V end lost 5 bases, the J end lost 4 bases, and 19 bases lay between the germline ends. This CDR3 comprises 16 residues. CDR3 sequence reads: CASSTKGPLDPDTQYF. CDR3 in DNA: TGTGCCAGCAGCACTAAGGGGCCCTTGGACCCAGATACGCAGTATTTT.

CDR3 in amino acids: CASSRGLLNTGELFF. As DNA, the CDR3 is TGTGCCAGCAGCCGGGGACTTCTGAACACCGGGGAGCTGTTTTTT. The chain links TRBV3-1 to TRBJ2-2; possible D gene TRBD2, 6 bases. Germline CDR1 is LGHDT and CDR2 is YNNKEL (reference sequence). The CDR3 runs to 15 residues. The V end lost 4 bases, the J end lost 1 base, and 10 bases lay between the germline ends.

Ten or more counts support this clonotype. The chain is built from TRBV6-2 or TRBV6-3 and TRBJ1-2, with D unresolved. CDR1 and CDR2 (germline): MNHEY, SVGEGT. This CDR3 contains 15 residues. The V and J ends lost 6 bases and 0 bases respectively, with 14 bases between them. CDR3 region: CASSPQRATNYGYTF. CDR3 in DNA: TGTGCCAGCAGCCCACAGCGGGCGACTAACTATGGCTACACCTTC.

The rearrangement uses TRBV27 and TRBJ2-3, with D unresolved. Trimming shortened V by 5 bases and J by 6 bases, and 15 bases separated the two germline ends. There are 14 residues in the CDR3. The germline V gene encodes CDR1 MNHEY and CDR2 SMNVEV (reference sequence). CDR3 coding DNA: TGTGCCAGCAGTCCAAGATTCAGTTCGGATACGCAGTATTTT. Its translation: CASSPRFSSDTQYF.

The chain has TRBV20-1 and TRBJ2-3; TRBD2 might be the D (5 bases). Germline V gives CDR1 DFQATT, CDR2 SNEGSKA (reference sequence). Trimming took 0 bases from V and 3 from J, leaving 13 bases between them. CDR3 length: 15 amino acids. The CDR3, as DNA: TGCAGTGCTAGAGATCGGCTAGCCTCTACAGATACGCAGTATTTT. Amino acids: CSARDRLASTDTQYF.

The chain recombines TRBV20-1 with TRBJ2-5, with D perhaps matching TRBD1 or TRBD2 (6 bases each). The length of the CDR3 is 16 residues. Germline CDR1 and CDR2: DFQATT and SNEGSKA (reference sequence). Trimming took 1 base from V and 0 from J, leaving 15 bases between them. The CDR3 DNA reads as TGCAGTGCTAGAGTAGGGGGGACCGGATACCAAGAGACCCAGTACTTC. It yields the protein CSARVGGTGYQETQYF.

This rearrangement joins TRBV2 to TRBJ2-1, with TRBD1 identical over 8 bases. The DNA end favors TRBJ2-7, so the J call may be wrong. The germline CDR1 and CDR2 sequences are SNHLY and FYNNEI. CDR3 length: 15 residues. The CDR3 DNA follows: TGTGCCAGCAGTGTTAGGCAGGGGGCTAGATACGAGCAGTACTTC. This codes for CASSVRQGARYEQYF.

The rearrangement links TRBV6-1 to TRBJ2-7; maybe TRBD1 (5 bases). V lost 2 bases, J lost 0 bases, and 11 bases lay in between. CDR1 is MNHNS and CDR2 is SASEGT in the germline V gene. The CDR3 covers 15 residues. The CDR3, as DNA: TGTGCCAGCAGTGAACTCCAGGGTACCTCCTACGAGCAGTACTTC. This sequence encodes CASSELQGTSYEQYF.

The chain has TRBV7-2 and TRBJ2-3, with TRBD2 as a possible D gene (5 bases). The germline gives CDR1 SGHTA, CDR2 FQGNSA. V was clipped by 4 bases and J by 7 bases, with 21 bases between them. The CDR3 is 16 amino acids. CDR3 residues: CASSSPFDRGRNTQYF. The DNA of the CDR3 is TGTGCCAGCAGCTCCCCTTTTGATCGCGGGCGAAATACGCAGTATTTT.

This clonotype was counted only a few times. The rearrangement links TRBV28 to TRBJ2-5; D is ambiguous. Germline CDR1 is MDHEN and CDR2 is SYDVKM. Trimming cost V 6 bases and J 5 bases, with 10 bases left between them. The CDR3 totals 12 residues. CDR3 in DNA: TGTGCCAGCAGAGTTTATCCGGAGACCCAGTACTTC. It yields the protein CASRVYPETQYF.

This clonotype was recorded a few times. The chain links TRBV20-1 to TRBJ2-1; 8 positions agree with TRBD2. CDR1 is DFQATT and CDR2 is SNEGSKA in the germline V gene (reference sequence). J was trimmed by 7 bases and V by 2 bases; bases with no gene match: 10. The CDR3 consists of 15 residues. The CDR3 DNA is TGCAGTGCTAGAAAAACCGGGACTAGTAGGAATGAGCAGTTCTTC. Encoded protein: CSARKTGTSRNEQFF.

This clonotype was seen many times. The chain recombines TRBV7-2 with TRBJ2-6; 10 nucleotides agree with TRBD1. This CDR3 comprises 17 residues. Germline V lookup: CDR1 SGHTA, CDR2 FQGNSA. After removal of 7 bases from V and 0 bases from J, the junction contained 6 bases not matched to a gene. As DNA, the CDR3 is TGTGCCAGCAACTGGAGGACAGGGGGCTCTGGGGCCAACGTCCTGACTTTC. It encodes CASNWRTGGSGANVLTF.

This clonotype was recorded at least ten times. J is TRBJ2-5 and V is TRBV27, with 8 nucleotides matching TRBD1. Per germline, CDR1 MNHEY and CDR2 SMNVEV (reference sequence). The CDR3 spans 13 residues. J lost 6 bases, V lost 8 bases, and 8 bases had no gene match. CDR3 coding DNA: TGTGCCAGCCCTAGGACAGGGACGAAGACCCAGTACTTC. Its translation is CASPRTGTKTQYF.

This clonotype occurred a few times. This rearrangement joins TRBV5-5 to TRBJ1-2; D ambiguous. V was trimmed by 3 bases and J by 7 bases, leaving 16 bases between them. CDR1 is SGHKS and CDR2 is YYEKEE in the germline V gene (reference sequence). The CDR3 has 14 residues. The CDR3 DNA reads TGTGCCAGCAGCTCTAGGACGGGTTCGGTTGGCTACACCTTC. Amino acid sequence: CASSSRTGSVGYTF.

This clonotype was seen at least ten times. The V and J genes are TRBV6-6 and TRBJ2-5, with 7 bases matching TRBD2. V was clipped by 2 bases and J by 5 bases; unmatched bases: 5. From germline, CDR1 is MNHNY and CDR2 SVGAGI (reference sequence). This CDR3 has 14 residues. CDR3 amino acids: CASSYERDGETQYF. The CDR3 bases are TGTGCCAGCAGTTACGAGCGGGATGGGGAGACCCAGTACTTC.